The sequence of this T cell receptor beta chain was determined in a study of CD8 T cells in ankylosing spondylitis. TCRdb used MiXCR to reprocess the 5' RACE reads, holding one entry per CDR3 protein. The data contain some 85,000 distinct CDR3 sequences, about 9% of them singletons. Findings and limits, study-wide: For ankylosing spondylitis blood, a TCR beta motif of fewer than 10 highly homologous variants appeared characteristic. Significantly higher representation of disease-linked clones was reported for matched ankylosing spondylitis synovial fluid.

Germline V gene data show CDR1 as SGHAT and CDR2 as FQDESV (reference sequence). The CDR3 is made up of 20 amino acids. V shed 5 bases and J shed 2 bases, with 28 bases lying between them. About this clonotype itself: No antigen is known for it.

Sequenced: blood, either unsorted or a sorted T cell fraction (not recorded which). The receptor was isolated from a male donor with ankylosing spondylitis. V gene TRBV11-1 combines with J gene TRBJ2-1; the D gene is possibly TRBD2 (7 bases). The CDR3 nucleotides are TGTGCCAGCAGCGAGATTAGGGGGGGGTCGGGGCAGGGCCCCTACAATGAGCAGTTCTTC. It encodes CASSEIRGGSGQGPYNEQFF.